This record covers a single TCR beta chain. TCRdb's copy holds only in-frame clones and misses some; the assay was immunoSEQ multiplex PCR. The sample has roughly 160,000 clones; about 91% are singletons. The data derive from a study of blood T cell repertoires in COVID-19. Study overall: The United States, Italy and Spain supplied acute and convalescent COVID-19 samples.

The CDR3 extends over 13 amino acids. Germline V gene lookup returns CDR1 LNHNV and CDR2 YYDKDF (reference sequence). V gave up 3 bases and J gave up 3 bases; unmatched junction bases: 2. The specimen was peripheral blood. The origin of this receptor is a woman aged 55-70 years who had recovered from COVID-19. The chain couples TRBV15 to TRBJ2-7, with 7 bases aligning to TRBD1. CDR3 in amino acids: CATSRRQGYEQYF. For the CDR3, the DNA is TGTGCCACCAGCAGGAGACAGGGCTACGAGCAGTACTTC.